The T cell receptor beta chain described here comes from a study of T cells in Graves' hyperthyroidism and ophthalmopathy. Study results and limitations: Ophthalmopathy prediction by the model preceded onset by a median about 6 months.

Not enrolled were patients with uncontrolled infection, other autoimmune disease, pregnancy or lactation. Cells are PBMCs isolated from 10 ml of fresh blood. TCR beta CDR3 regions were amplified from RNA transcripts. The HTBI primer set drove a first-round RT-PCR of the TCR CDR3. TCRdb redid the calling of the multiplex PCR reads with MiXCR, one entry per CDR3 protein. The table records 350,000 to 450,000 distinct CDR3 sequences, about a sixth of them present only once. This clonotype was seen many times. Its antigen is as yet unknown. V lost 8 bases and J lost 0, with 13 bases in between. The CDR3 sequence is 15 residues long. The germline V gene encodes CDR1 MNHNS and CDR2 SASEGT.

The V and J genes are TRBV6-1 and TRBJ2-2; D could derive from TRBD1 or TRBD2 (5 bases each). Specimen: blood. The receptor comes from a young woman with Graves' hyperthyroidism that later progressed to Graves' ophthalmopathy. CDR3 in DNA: TGTGCCAGCGGCGGGTGGGGGTCGAACACCGGGGAGCTGTTTTTT. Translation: CASGGWGSNTGELFF.